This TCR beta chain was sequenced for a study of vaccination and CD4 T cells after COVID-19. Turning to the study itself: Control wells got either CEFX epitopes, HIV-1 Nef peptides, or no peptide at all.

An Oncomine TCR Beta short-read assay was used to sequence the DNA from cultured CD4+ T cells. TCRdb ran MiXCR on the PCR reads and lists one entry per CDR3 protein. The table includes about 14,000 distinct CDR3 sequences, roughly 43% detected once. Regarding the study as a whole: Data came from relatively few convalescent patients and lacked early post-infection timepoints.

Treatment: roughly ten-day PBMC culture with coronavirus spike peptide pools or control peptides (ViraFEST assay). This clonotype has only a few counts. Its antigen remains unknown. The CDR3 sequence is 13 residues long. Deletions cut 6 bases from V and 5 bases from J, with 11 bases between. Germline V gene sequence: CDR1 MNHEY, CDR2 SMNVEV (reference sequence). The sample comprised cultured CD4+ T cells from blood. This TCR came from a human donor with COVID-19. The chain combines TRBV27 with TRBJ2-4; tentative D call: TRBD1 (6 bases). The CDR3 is CASRRTVQNIQYF. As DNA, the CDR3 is TGTGCCAGCAGACGGACAGTACAAAACATTCAGTACTTC.